Presented here are 24 T cell receptor beta chains from one specimen sequenced in a study of blood T cell repertoires in COVID-19. Data came from immunoSEQ multiplex PCR; TCRdb stores just in-frame clones and leaves some out. The sample contains 370,000 or so clones, roughly four fifths of which appear only once. Sequencing used peripheral blood. The source is a human donor with acute or convalescent COVID-19. The donor label of this sample is uncertain.

The chain is built from TRBV6-1 and TRBJ1-2; 8 nucleotides line up with TRBD1. The CDR3 runs to 16 residues. With 4 bases clipped from V and 2 bases from J, the junction kept 9 bases outside the gene matches. Germline loops: CDR1 MNHNS, CDR2 SASEGT. In DNA form, the CDR3 reads TGTGCCAGCAGTGGAATCAGGGGGCGGAAGAACTATGGCTACACCTTC. Its protein is CASSGIRGRKNYGYTF.

The rearrangement joins TRBV28 to TRBJ2-7, with D tentatively TRBD2 (5 bases). The germline V and J ends were trimmed by 6 bases and 6 bases, with 9 bases remaining between them. The germline CDR1 and CDR2 sequences are MDHEN and SYDVKM. CDR3 length equals 11 residues. The CDR3: CASRDSREQYF. The CDR3 DNA is TGTGCCAGCAGGGACTCTCGCGAGCAGTACTTC.

DNA for the CDR3: TGTGCCAGCTCACCCCGGGGACTAGCGGGTCTCGCCAAAAACATTCAGTACTTC. It is translated as CASSPRGLAGLAKNIQYF. The gene calls are TRBV18 and TRBJ2-4, with 12 bases lining up with TRBD2. Germline CDR1 and CDR2: KGHSH and LQKENI. J lost 1 base, V lost 3 bases, and 7 bases had no gene match. CDR3 size: 18 residues.

This rearrangement joins TRBV28 to TRBJ1-2; 8 bases fit TRBD1. Germline CDR1 and CDR2: MDHEN and SYDVKM. V shed 6 bases and J 6 bases; nucleotides not matched to a gene: 12. The CDR3 sequence is 15 residues long. CDR3 sequence reads: CASRTIGQGLNGYTF. For the CDR3, the DNA is TGTGCCAGCAGAACGATTGGACAGGGACTTAATGGCTACACCTTC.

The CDR3 protein is CATSNPGQGNTGELFF. CDR3 DNA: TGTGCCACCAGTAACCCGGGACAGGGGAACACCGGGGAGCTGTTTTTT. The chain is built from TRBV24-1 and TRBJ2-2, with TRBD1 matching 9 bases. From germline, CDR1 is KGHDR and CDR2 SFDVKD. Trimming at V came to 6 bases and at J to 1 base, leaving 5 bases not matched to a gene. The CDR3 consists of 16 residues.

The chain is built from TRBV10-2 and TRBJ2-3; 8 nucleotides align to TRBD1. The CDR3 has 15 amino acids. Looked up from germline, CDR1 is WSHSY and CDR2 is SAAADI. V dropped 6 bases and J dropped 3; count of bases not matched to a gene: 8. CDR3 residues: CASSRQGAITDTQYF. The DNA of the CDR3 is TGCGCCAGCAGCCGGCAGGGGGCGATAACAGATACGCAGTATTTT.

This clone was detected once. The rearrangement uses TRBV7-2 and TRBJ1-2, with TRBD1 matching over 10 bases. V was pared by 5 bases and J by 8 bases, with 5 bases of the junction left unmatched. The CDR3 spans 13 residues. CDR1 is SGHTA and CDR2 is FQGNSA in the germline V gene. The CDR3 is CASSRDRGYGYTF. Here the CDR3 DNA reads TGTGCCAGCAGCCGGGACAGGGGATACGGCTACACCTTC.

The chain carries TRBV5-1 and TRBJ2-1, with TRBD2 as a possible D gene (5 bases). Germline lookup yields CDR1 SGHRS and CDR2 YFSETQ. V lost 7 bases and J lost 8, with 13 bases in between. The CDR3 spans 12 residues. In nucleotides, the CDR3 is TGCGCCAGCTCCATTGCCGGGGATGAGCAGTTCTTC. It is translated as CASSIAGDEQFF.

The V call is TRBV15, the J call TRBJ1-5, with D unclear. The germline V gene has CDR1 LNHNV and CDR2 YYDKDF (reference sequence). The CDR3 length is 13 residues. The V end was cut by 0 bases, the J end by 5 bases, with 5 bases between. CDR3: CATSRDPDQPQHF. The CDR3 region has the DNA TGTGCCACCAGCAGAGATCCCGATCAGCCCCAGCATTTT.

This chain connects TRBV4-2 to TRBJ2-2; the match to TRBD1 covers 7 bases. Per germline, CDR1 LGHNA and CDR2 YNFKEQ. The CDR3 extends over 15 amino acids. Trimming removed 1 base from V and 4 bases from J; junction bases left unmatched: 3. The CDR3 bases are TGTGCCAGCAGCCAAGTGGGACAGCCCACCGGGGAGCTGTTTTTT. This sequence encodes CASSQVGQPTGELFF.

This chain uses TRBV3-1 (or the pseudogene TRBV3-2) with TRBJ2-1; D may be TRBD2 (6 bases). Per germline, CDR1 LGHDT and CDR2 YNNKEL (reference sequence). The length of the CDR3 is 16 residues. Trimming left V 4 bases short and J 1 base short, with 14 bases between. The CDR3 loop reads CASSLPGAWSYNEQFF. DNA for the CDR3: TGTGCCAGCAGCCTTCCGGGAGCCTGGTCCTACAATGAGCAGTTCTTC.

The gene calls are TRBV11-2 and TRBJ1-4, with D unresolved. Germline CDR1 is SGHAT and CDR2 is FQNNGV. CDR3 size: 17 residues. Trimming cost V 1 base and J 4 bases, with 16 bases left between them. This CDR3 reads CASSLGGRPIGNEKLFF. The CDR3 region has the DNA TGTGCCAGCAGCTTAGGCGGTAGGCCCATCGGTAATGAAAAACTGTTTTTT.

The rearrangement links TRBV28 to TRBJ2-7; weak D call: TRBD2 (7 bases). Germline CDR1 and CDR2: MDHEN and SYDVKM. V was clipped by 1 base and J by 0 bases, with 13 bases between them. This CDR3 spans 16 amino acids. The chain's CDR3 is CASSLLGGGGSYEQYF. The CDR3 DNA sequence: TGTGCCAGCAGTTTATTGGGGGGAGGGGGCTCCTACGAGCAGTACTTC.

V usage is TRBV3-1 (or the pseudogene TRBV3-2) and J usage is TRBJ1-3; TRBD1 agrees at 7 bases. CDR1 LGHDT and CDR2 YNNKEL come from the germline V gene (reference sequence). Trimming took 1 base from V and 14 from J; bases not matched to a gene: 11. The CDR3 consists of 14 residues. CDR3 in DNA: TGTGCCAGCAGCCAAGTCCCACACAGGGGAGTGTTATATTTT. It specifies CASSQVPHRGVLYF.

This clone was recorded only once. The rearrangement joins TRBV9 to TRBJ1-1, with 7 bases aligning to TRBD1. The ends lost 0 bases at V and 3 bases at J; junction bases unmatched: 11. The CDR3 totals 17 residues. Germline-derived CDR1 and CDR2 are SGDLS and YYNGEE. The CDR3 spells CASSVGRGGRGDTEAFF. The CDR3 nucleotides read TGTGCCAGCAGCGTAGGTAGAGGGGGCCGGGGTGACACTGAAGCTTTCTTT.

The genes are TRBV10-3 and TRBJ1-1, with a tentative D call TRBD1 (5 bases). Per the germline V gene, CDR1 is ENHRY and CDR2 is SYGVKD. This CDR3 has 12 residues. The V end was cut by 5 bases, the J end by 2 bases, with 6 bases between. The CDR3, as DNA: TGTGCCATCAGTACAGGAAACACTGAAGCTTTCTTT. This encodes CAISTGNTEAFF.

The chain recombines TRBV5-1 with TRBJ2-7, with TRBD1 matching 9 bases. After removal of 4 bases from V and 6 bases from J, the junction contained 11 bases not matched to a gene. CDR1 is SGHRS and CDR2 is YFSETQ in the germline V gene. The CDR3 has 15 amino acids. CDR3 residues: CASSRRDRVWREQYF. CDR3 DNA: TGCGCCAGCAGCCGTCGGGACAGGGTATGGCGCGAGCAGTACTTC.

The gene calls are TRBV21-1 and TRBJ2-7; the tabulated D call, TRBD2, remains unverified against the DNA. TRBV21-1 is marked as a pseudogene. The CDR3 consists of 15 residues. CDR3 in amino acids: CASSKPPGSPHEQYF. As DNA, the CDR3 is TGTGCCAGCAGCAAACCCCCCGGGAGTCCACACGAGCAGTACTTC.

In this sample, this clone turned up a few times. The chain links TRBV19 to TRBJ2-7; TRBD2 matches at 7 bases. V dropped 3 bases and J dropped 3; count of bases not matched to a gene: 11. The CDR3 spans 16 residues. Germline CDR1 LNHDA, CDR2 SQIVND (reference sequence). In DNA form, the CDR3 reads TGTGCCAGTAGTATGGCCCGTGGGAGGGCCGACTACGAGCAGTACTTC. It encodes CASSMARGRADYEQYF.

V gene TRBV2 combines with J gene TRBJ2-7; 10 bases are shared with TRBD2. V trimming: 6 bases; J trimming: 2 bases; junction bases outside the gene matches: 7. Per germline, CDR1 SNHLY and CDR2 FYNNEI. The CDR3 is 15 residues long. The DNA for the CDR3 is TGTGCCAGCAGGGTCGGGACTAGCGCCGCCTACGAGCAGTACTTC. Protein: CASRVGTSAAYEQYF.

The rearrangement uses TRBV7-2 and TRBJ2-7, with D unclear. Per germline, CDR1 SGHTA and CDR2 FQGNSA. Trimming left V 0 bases short and J 3 bases short, with 12 bases between. CDR3 length: 15 amino acids. CDR3 loop: CASSLAPTPGYEQYF. The CDR3 DNA sequence: TGTGCCAGCAGCTTAGCCCCTACTCCGGGCTACGAGCAGTACTTC.

The gene calls are TRBV6-5 and TRBJ1-2, with 7 bases fitting TRBD1. Trimming removed 4 bases from V and 7 bases from J; junction bases left unmatched: 6. Germline V gives CDR1 MNHEY, CDR2 SVGAGI. CDR3 length: 13 residues. This chain's CDR3 is CASSLGTVTGYTF. In DNA, the CDR3 is TGTGCCAGCAGTTTAGGGACAGTAACTGGCTACACCTTC.

This clone was observed a few times. The chain has TRBV24-1 and TRBJ2-1; 9 bases map to TRBD2. The CDR3 extends over 14 amino acids. V lost 3 bases and J lost 10; bases outside the gene matches: 6. The germline gives CDR1 KGHDR, CDR2 SFDVKD. This chain's CDR3 is CATSDPRTSEEQFF. The CDR3 DNA reads as TGTGCCACCAGTGATCCCCGGACTAGCGAAGAGCAGTTCTTC.

The count of this clone is one. V is TRBV3-1 (or the pseudogene TRBV3-2) and J is TRBJ2-5, with D perhaps matching TRBD2 (5 bases). Germline CDR1 reads LGHDT; CDR2 reads YNNKEL (reference sequence). The length of the CDR3 is 17 residues. Trimming shortened V by 2 bases and J by 1 base, and 17 bases separated the two germline ends. The CDR3 spells CASSQHTAGTAQETQYF. The CDR3 nucleotides are TGTGCCAGCAGCCAACACACGGCGGGTACAGCCCAAGAGACCCAGTACTTC.